Presented here are 17 T cell receptor beta chains from one specimen sequenced in a study of blood T cell repertoires in COVID-19. TCRdb's copy holds only in-frame clones and misses some; the assay was immunoSEQ multiplex PCR. In the table there are approximately 200,000 clones, 85% to 90% of which are singletons. The material sequenced was peripheral blood. All receptors come from a woman aged 25-40 years with active or convalescent COVID-19.

The chain has TRBV24-1 and TRBJ1-5; TRBD1 aligns across 10 bases. Germline V gives CDR1 KGHDR, CDR2 SFDVKD. The V segment lost 0 bases and the J segment 3 bases; nucleotides outside the gene matches: 4. The length of the CDR3 is 17 residues. The chain's CDR3 is CATSDLRTGGDNQPQHF. For the CDR3, the DNA is TGTGCCACCAGTGATTTGCGGACAGGGGGAGACAATCAGCCCCAGCATTTT.

CDR3 region: CASSRRGATNEQFF. CDR3 in DNA: TGTGCCAGCAGCCGCAGGGGGGCCACCAATGAGCAGTTCTTC. The V and J genes are TRBV3-1 (or the pseudogene TRBV3-2) and TRBJ2-1; D possibly corresponds to TRBD1 (7 bases). CDR1 and CDR2 from the germline V gene are LGHDT and YNNKEL (reference sequence). There are 14 residues in the CDR3. V was trimmed by 4 bases and J by 6 bases, leaving 13 bases between them.

V and J are TRBV5-1 and TRBJ1-1; no clear D gene. The CDR3 covers 17 residues. Trimming shortened V by 0 bases and J by 0 bases, and 15 bases separated the two germline ends. From germline, CDR1 is SGHRS and CDR2 YFSETQ. In DNA, the CDR3 is TGCGCCAGCAGCTTGGCTACCTACGGGTCAGTGAACACTGAAGCTTTCTTT. Protein: CASSLATYGSVNTEAFF.

This clone was found once. The rearrangement links TRBV5-4 to TRBJ1-6, with 7 bases lining up with TRBD1. The CDR3 has 16 residues. V was pared by 4 bases and J by 6 bases, with 10 bases of the junction left unmatched. CDR1 and CDR2 (germline): SGHNT, YYREEE (reference sequence). This CDR3 is CASSGQAGTANSPLHF. CDR3 in DNA: TGTGCCAGCAGCGGCCAAGCTGGGACAGCTAATTCACCCCTCCACTTT.

The chain combines TRBV30 with TRBJ1-3; D gene unclear. Trimming left V 4 bases short and J 4 bases short, with 11 bases between. There are 13 residues in the CDR3. The germline CDR1 and CDR2 sequences are GTSNPN and SVGIG (reference sequence). This CDR3 is CAWIHVEGNTIYF. CDR3 DNA: TGTGCCTGGATTCACGTGGAGGGAAACACCATATATTTT.

V is TRBV5-6 and J is TRBJ1-5; maybe TRBD1 (5 bases). Germline loops: CDR1 SGHDT, CDR2 YYEEEE. The V and J ends lost 4 bases and 6 bases respectively, with 14 bases between them. The CDR3 runs to 14 residues. The DNA of the CDR3 is TGTGCCAGCAGCAGTTGGACATTCGGTCAGCCCCAGCATTTT. Protein sequence: CASSSWTFGQPQHF.

This clone has a single count. This chain connects TRBV27 to TRBJ2-6; D possibly corresponds to TRBD1 (5 bases). CDR1 and CDR2 (germline): MNHEY, SMNVEV (reference sequence). The CDR3 runs to 15 residues. Trimming removed 6 bases at V and 4 bases at J, with 13 bases between. CDR3 DNA sequence: TGTGCCAGCAGGTCCTCTGGGGCGGGGGCCAACGTCCTGACTTTC. Translation gives CASRSSGAGANVLTF.

The chain is built from TRBV18 and TRBJ1-1, with D perhaps matching TRBD1 (6 bases). CDR1 KGHSH and CDR2 LQKENI come from the germline V gene. V lost 6 bases and J lost 4, with 15 bases in between. CDR3 length: 14 residues. The DNA of the CDR3 is TGTGCCAGCTCGCCGGGGGGGGCATTCACTGAAGCTTTCTTT. Its translation: CASSPGGAFTEAFF.

Note on this clone: Other DNA sequences from this sample encode an identical CDR3 as well. The chain joins TRBV3-1 (or the pseudogene TRBV3-2) to TRBJ1-3; D call uncertain. V was trimmed by 1 base and J by 2 bases, leaving 3 bases between them. This CDR3 region has 13 residues. Germline lookup yields CDR1 LGHDT and CDR2 YNNKEL (reference sequence). Here the CDR3 reads CASSQVAGNTIYF. The CDR3 region has the DNA TGTGCCAGCAGCCAAGTAGCTGGAAACACCATATATTTT.

V and J are TRBV6-5 and TRBJ2-7; TRBD2 matches 7 bases. This CDR3 is built from 16 residues. The V gene end was trimmed by 0 bases and the J gene end by 2 bases; junction bases not matched to a gene: 7. The V gene's germline CDR1 is MNHEY and CDR2 SVGAGI. CDR3: CASSYSAAGTPYEQYF. CDR3 DNA sequence: TGTGCCAGCAGTTACTCCGCAGCGGGGACTCCCTACGAGCAGTACTTC.

This chain connects TRBV10-3 to TRBJ2-5; tentative D call: TRBD1 (6 bases). This CDR3 spans 11 amino acids. Germline CDR1 and CDR2: ENHRY and SYGVKD. V was pared by 8 bases and J by 5 bases, with 9 bases between. The CDR3 spells CAIERGETQYF. The CDR3 DNA sequence: TGTGCCATCGAAAGGGGGGAGACCCAGTACTTC.

The chain uses TRBV4-1 and TRBJ1-5, with TRBD1 as a possible D gene (6 bases). Germline V gene data show CDR1 as MGHRA and CDR2 as YSYEKL. CDR3 length: 18 amino acids. V lost 0 bases to trimming and J lost 1 base, with 16 bases between them. The CDR3 DNA sequence: TGCGCCAGCAGCCAAGATCTGGGGGCAGGCGGGAGCAATCAGCCCCAGCATTTT. Amino acid sequence: CASSQDLGAGGSNQPQHF.

This clone appeared once. V and J are TRBV3-1 (or the pseudogene TRBV3-2) and TRBJ2-1; 8 bases align to TRBD1. Germline V CDR1 and CDR2: LGHDT, YNNKEL (reference sequence). The CDR3 length is 14 residues. V trimming: 3 bases; J trimming: 15 bases; junction bases outside the gene matches: 13. The CDR3 here is CASSHTVGAGGPFF. The CDR3 region has the DNA TGTGCCAGCAGCCATACTGTGGGGGCAGGGGGCCCGTTCTTC.

This clone came up once. The rearrangement joins TRBV19 to TRBJ1-6, with D possibly being TRBD1 (5 bases). This CDR3 contains 15 residues. V dropped 4 bases and J dropped 2 bases, with 9 bases sitting between them. In germline, CDR1 is LNHDA, CDR2 SQIVND (reference sequence). In nucleotides, the CDR3 is TGTGCCAGTAGTAGGGGGGAGCCCTATAATTCACCCCTCCACTTT. Translation: CASSRGEPYNSPLHF.

A few counts support this clone. The chain is built from TRBV2 and TRBJ1-2, with 9 nucleotides matching TRBD1. V shed 8 bases, J shed 5 bases, and the junction held 3 bases outside the gene matches. The CDR3 has 12 amino acids. The germline V gene has CDR1 SNHLY and CDR2 FYNNEI. The CDR3 DNA is TGTGCCAGCCGGACAGGGGCATATGGCTACACCTTC. This translates into CASRTGAYGYTF.

This clone was seen once. The V call is TRBV19, the J call TRBJ1-5; the D is unclear. Per the germline V gene, CDR1 is LNHDA and CDR2 is SQIVND (reference sequence). The V end was cut by 6 bases, the J end by 0 bases, with 12 bases between. The CDR3 has 15 amino acids. The CDR3 spells CASSEGFLSNQPQHF. The CDR3 region has the DNA TGTGCCAGTAGCGAGGGTTTCCTTAGCAATCAGCCCCAGCATTTT.

The chain is built from TRBV5-4 and TRBJ2-2, with TRBD1 identical over 7 bases. The germline V gene has CDR1 SGHNT and CDR2 YYREEE (reference sequence). The CDR3 covers 15 residues. J was trimmed by 2 bases and V by 4 bases; bases with no gene match: 5. Here the CDR3 reads CASSPGTANTGELFF. The CDR3 nucleotides read TGTGCCAGCAGCCCGGGGACAGCAAACACCGGGGAGCTGTTTTTT.